The rows below give T cell receptor beta chains drawn from one sample of a study of blood T cells in healthy people across ages. TCRdb re-analysed the 5' RACE reads in MiXCR, keeping a single row per CDR3 protein. The data contain 1.5 million or so distinct CDR3 sequences, 42% of them singletons. The sequencing sample was made of blood. Every receptor here comes from a young woman in good health. Each CDR3 is given with its conserved first and last residue.

TRBV20-1 | CSASGPGGMNTEAFF
TRBV19 | CASKDPGTVEKLFF
TRBV2 | CASRPLNYGYTF
TRBV20-1 | CSATEQGHSNQPQHF
TRBV5-1 | CASSSRLAGALSTDTQYF
TRBV7-9 | CASSWDRGSNEKLFF
TRBV20-1 | CSARDPAFYGYTF
TRBV6-5 | CASSYLGPQGNQPQHF
TRBV20-1 | CSALAREQFF
TRBV15 | CASGWRNQPQHF
TRBV4-1 | CASSQRDRASEKLFF
TRBV5-1 | CASSSLPSPGTVMNTEAFF
TRBV6-6 | CASEGQSNTGELFF
TRBV27 | CASSPIRQGQPSLGYTF
TRBV7-9 | CASSYRATDTQYF
TRBV27 | CASSLQGDGYEQYF
TRBV29-1 | CSVEDDRGDEQYF
TRBV7-9 | CASTNPQPQETQYF
TRBV29-1 | CSVKDGVAAPGELFF
TRBV28 | CASSLLQYTQYF
TRBV29-1 | CSVEPPWGNEQFF
TRBV5-1 | CASRATGLAEAFF
TRBV3-1 | CASSQDKNFDQSSTDTQYF
TRBV7-2 | CASSSPIRLAGSYSYNEQFF
TRBV4-3 | CASSQDLDGTDTQYF
TRBV7-2 | CASRQGRAYEQYF
TRBV7-2 | CASSLDLSTIYEQYF
TRBV12-3/TRBV12-4 | CASSFFSGYTF
TRBV20-1 | CSASPIPGQGGTYNEQFF
TRBV20-1 | CSARDLVLAGGYEQYF
TRBV20-1 | CSAPRGDGNTEAFF
TRBV29-1 | CSVGRTGDTGELFF
TRBV20-1 | CSGTSHNEQYF
TRBV5-1 | CASNRDFQTGELFF
TRBV18 | CASSPRASGSATDTQYF
TRBV5-6 | CASSLDSREYF
TRBV2 | CASRSGGQSYEQYF
TRBV25-1 | CASSGRQGRDEQFF
TRBV7-8 | CAGSLEGRRYQETQYF
TRBV28 | CATTKGPAYEQYF
TRBV6-1 | CASGGTSGVDVSTDTQYF
TRBV7-2 | CASSLAGHGGTEAFF
TRBV7-2 | CASSARNTYNEQFF
TRBV7-8 | CASSLGDGNKYF
TRBV9 | CASSPLDGHSGDSYEQYF
TRBV19 | CASSIRVQRGGEQFF
TRBV6-5 | CASRPVNTGELFF
TRBV6-5 | CASYTSYGYTF
TRBV6-2/TRBV6-3 | CASRRSWDSQNTEAFF
TRBV6-5 | CASRRDSLNQPQHF
TRBV15 | CATSRDQGGNEQFF
TRBV4-3 | CASSQDPGTALAKNIQYF